This TCR beta chain was found in a study of T cell responses to AZD1222 COVID-19 vaccine. Findings and limits, study-wide: Baseline serostatus was positive in only a handful of AZD1222 recipients. The span of vaccine-associated CD4 TCRs extended across spike, with dominance at 160-218 and 743-854.

This CDR3 is built from 19 residues. Trimming removed 0 bases from V and 0 bases from J, with 18 bases in between. CDR1 and CDR2 from the germline V gene are LNHNV and YYDKDF (reference sequence). A few counts support this clone. Antigen specificity is unknown. The method was immunoSEQ multiplex PCR; TCRdb's version includes in-frame clones alone and lacks a portion of them. This sample yields 85,000 to 100,000 clones, of which 65% to 90% are seen a single time; roughly a tenth belongs to the top ten. V usage is TRBV15 and J usage is TRBJ1-5; perhaps TRBD1 as D (5 bases). This receptor was obtained from an adult in good health. The sample in question was peripheral blood, obtained on day 0 of AZD1222 vaccination. CDR3 sequence reads: CATSRDIVRGPNSNQPQHF. Here the CDR3 DNA reads TGTGCCACCAGCAGAGATATAGTACGGGGACCGAATAGCAATCAGCCCCAGCATTTT.